This is a list of T cell receptor beta chains from one sample in a study of blood T cell repertoires in COVID-19. Profiling relied on immunoSEQ multiplex PCR, and the TCRdb table lists in-frame clones only, not all of them. The repertoire has about 210,000 clones, about 90% of them found once; the top ten carry about 1.3%. The sequenced sample consisted of peripheral blood. These receptors were obtained from a man aged 30 to 45 with acute or convalescent COVID-19. Each CDR3 is given without its conserved first and last residue. Fields, in order: V gene, clone size, CDR3 protein. The size of a clone is reported for some rows only, either as once, few or many, or as a class for expanded clones.

TRBV29-1,.,SVEKLGGQYIQY
TRBV2,.,ASRFRLIAASTDTQY
TRBV9,.,ASSVAPGGGTAGEQY
TRBV5-1,.,ASSLTGREDTIY
TRBV5-1,.,ASSSVGGLPPLH
TRBV7-2,.,ASSSPSTGKNTEAF
TRBV27,.,ASSSRFASGSSADTQY
TRBV5-4,.,ASSLPGTGATDTQY
TRBV24-1,.,ATGASGGGDSNQPQH
TRBV18,.,ASSPMGTGVRYT
TRBV9,.,ASTTHGETSETQY
TRBV6-5,.,ASSYMAGLGYEQY
TRBV11-2,.,ASRDSNRGGVSPLH
TRBV30,.,AWMLTGGNTEAF
TRBV2,few,ASSLRRGSTDTQY
TRBV24-1,once,ATSDLGAGDEQF
TRBV7-2,.,ASSLKGHGGGYT
TRBV5-6,.,ASSLAILEGVGNYGYT
TRBV19,.,ASSTGTGAVEQY
TRBV7-9,.,ASSLSRLNTEAF
TRBV5-1,.,ASSSNPGTAYEQY
TRBV30,.,AWRVAGMNQPQH
TRBV10-2,few,ASSGGQGAKTQY
TRBV18,.,ASSPGSQDTQY
TRBV2,.,ASTIGGRWGFSDTQY
TRBV27,.,ASSPRTAYYSPLH
TRBV18,.,ASSLVVGSSGEQY
TRBV5-5,.,ASSLISGQGPAEQY
TRBV28,.,ASIGGGSSNEKLF
TRBV6-5,.,ASSPDRGISYEQY
TRBV5-1,.,ASSEGATDTQY
TRBV7-2,.,ASSPQKFGGNTIY
TRBV6-6,few,ASNRPLSTGVETQY
TRBV28,.,ASYTGGASNNSPLH
TRBV7-3,few,ASSLNPRNTEAF
TRBV5-6,.,ASTHGQNHEQY
TRBV29-1,.,SGAQTGGNTEAF
TRBV2,.,ASRKDRVQAGELF
TRBV27,.,ASSPVRLAGRDTQY
TRBV4-1,.,ASSPQMTGGRFGYT
TRBV10-2,.,ASSNQGRANEKLF
TRBV15,.,ATRTGGGSSYNEQF
TRBV6-6,.,ASSRGTVYEQY
TRBV19,.,ASSISPTVNNSPLH
TRBV4-2,.,ASSQDGLAGFQETQY
TRBV7-8,once,ASNQRRVTAQETQY
TRBV7-9,.,ASSSQQGAEEKLF
TRBV24-1,.,ATGSGSYEQY
TRBV30,.,AWSVIRGGEKLF
TRBV28,.,ASRNRGFRSYNSPLH
TRBV24-1,.,ATSDPGTGTDTQY
TRBV6-5,.,ASRRQNSDPYEQY
TRBV18,few,ASSNNGGQQETQY
TRBV28,.,ASTSIVGLAGGGTDTQY